The text below deals with one T cell receptor beta chain. Read data end 3 residues before the CDR3 end; the end is taken from the germline J gene. The data stem from a study of Tregs in tolerant kidney transplant recipients. The nonmyeloablative bone marrow transplants came from related graft donors, with transient mixed chimerism. Per the germline V gene, CDR1 is MNHEY and CDR2 is SMNVEV (reference sequence). The CDR3 is made up of 16 amino acids. The V and J ends lost 0 bases and 4 bases, in that order; junction bases with no gene match: 7. The repertoire was sequenced with immunoSEQ multiplex PCR; TCRdb's copy has only in-frame clones and lacks some. Here the sample table reports about 14,000 clones.

This TCR came from a human patient who received a combined kidney and bone marrow transplant. The T cells may partly be graft donor cells. The chain recombines TRBV27 with TRBJ1-2; TRBD1 matches at 8 bases. Sequencing was performed on CD8+ T cells from blood (PBMCs), taken 6 months after the transplant. CDR3 DNA, as far as it was read: TGTGCCAGCAGTTTATCTCCCAGGGGGCTGAGCTATGGC. Protein sequence: CASSLSPRGLSYG. The full-length CDR3 reads as CASSLSPRGLSYGYTF.